Below, 22 T cell receptor beta chains from the same sample are listed, as sequenced in a study of blood T cell repertoires in COVID-19. Assay used: immunoSEQ multiplex PCR; TCRdb lists only in-frame clones, some missing. The repertoire includes around 55,000 clones, 85% of them detected once, and about 13% sits in the top ten. The specimen was peripheral blood. The receptors derive from a human donor in a cohort sampled during active COVID-19.

The chain has TRBV27 and TRBJ1-5, with D perhaps TRBD1 (5 bases). Germline CDR1 MNHEY, CDR2 SMNVEV (reference sequence). CDR3 length: 14 residues. V shed 4 bases and J shed 7 bases, with 14 bases lying between them. The CDR3 region is CASSSPGLEQPQHF. The CDR3 nucleotides read TGTGCCAGCAGTTCCCCAGGGTTAGAACAGCCCCAGCATTTT.

V is TRBV7-2 and J is TRBJ2-7; D possibly corresponds to TRBD2 (6 bases). The germline V gene encodes CDR1 SGHTA and CDR2 FQGNSA. With 7 bases removed from V and 5 bases from J, the gap between germline ends came to 15 bases. The CDR3 extends over 13 amino acids. CDR3 amino acids: CASTTLANHEQYF. In DNA form, the CDR3 reads TGTGCCAGCACCACTCTAGCGAACCACGAGCAGTACTTC.

The rearrangement links TRBV28 to TRBJ1-2; 11 bases align to TRBD1. The length of the CDR3 is 16 residues. The trim removed 5 bases at V and 5 bases at J, leaving 10 bases unmatched. In germline, CDR1 is MDHEN, CDR2 SYDVKM. CDR3 amino acids: CASSPGTGGLRYGYTF. The CDR3 DNA is TGTGCCAGCAGTCCAGGGACAGGGGGACTTAGGTATGGCTACACCTTC.

The chain employs TRBV5-4 and TRBJ2-5; maybe TRBD2 (7 bases). The CDR3 has 15 residues. The germline V gene has CDR1 SGHNT and CDR2 YYREEE (reference sequence). Trimming took off 0 bases at V and 5 bases at J, with 14 bases between the two ends. CDR3 amino acids: CASSLVRGRGETQYF. The CDR3 coding sequence is TGTGCCAGCAGCTTGGTGCGGGGGAGGGGGGAGACCCAGTACTTC.

This sequence joins TRBV4-2 and TRBJ2-2; D may be TRBD2 (6 bases). This CDR3 has 15 amino acids. CDR1 and CDR2 (germline): LGHNA, YNFKEQ. V lost 2 bases to trimming and J lost 4 bases, with 11 bases between them. The CDR3 reads CASSQRSEGTGELFF. CDR3 sequence (DNA): TGTGCCAGCAGCCAACGGTCGGAGGGCACCGGGGAGCTGTTTTTT.

A single count supports this clone. The chain recombines TRBV24-1 with TRBJ2-3; D uncertain. Germline V gene data show CDR1 as KGHDR and CDR2 as SFDVKD. The ends were cut back, 3 bases at V and 5 bases at J, with 8 bases in the middle. The CDR3 extends over 13 amino acids. The CDR3, as DNA: TGTGCCACCAGTGATCCCACACGAGATACGCAGTATTTT. This translates into CATSDPTRDTQYF.

V is TRBV28 and J is TRBJ1-5, with 10 bases matching TRBD1. Losses at the gene ends were 5 bases for V and 2 bases for J; bases not matched to a gene: 6. The CDR3 is 16 amino acids. CDR1 and CDR2 from the germline V gene are MDHEN and SYDVKM. This chain's CDR3 is CASSRGTGVGNQPQHF. The CDR3 DNA sequence: TGTGCCAGCAGTAGGGGGACAGGGGTGGGCAATCAGCCCCAGCATTTT. The full variable domain, completed using reference TRBV28 and TRBJ1-5, is DVKVTQSSRYLVKRTGEKVFLECVQDMDHENMFWYRQDPGLGLRLIYFSYDVKMKEKGDIPEGYSVSREKKERFSLILESASTNQTSMYLCASSRGTGVGNQPQHFGDGTRLSIL.

This chain connects TRBV15 to TRBJ2-1; no definite D call. The length of the CDR3 is 15 residues. Trimming left V 0 bases short and J 10 bases short, with 16 bases between. CDR1 is LNHNV, CDR2 YYDKDF, per germline (reference sequence). Here the CDR3 DNA reads TGTGCCACCAGCAGAGATACCTTTCGAGGAGAAGAGCAGTTCTTC. Translation gives CATSRDTFRGEEQFF.

This clone showed up just once. J is TRBJ2-7 and V is TRBV5-4, with a possible D match to TRBD2 (5 bases). Trimming pared 4 bases from V and 7 bases from J, leaving 18 bases between. Germline assignment: CDR1 SGHNT and CDR2 YYREEE (reference sequence). The CDR3 spans 14 residues. The CDR3 here is CASSPELGTREQYF. The CDR3 nucleotides are TGTGCCAGCAGCCCGGAACTAGGTACGAGGGAGCAGTACTTC.

The chain employs TRBV6-5 and TRBJ1-1; perhaps TRBD1 as D (6 bases). The length of the CDR3 is 15 residues. CDR1 and CDR2 (germline): MNHEY, SVGAGI. Trimming shortened V by 5 bases and J by 3 bases, and 16 bases separated the two germline ends. CDR3 DNA sequence: TGTGCCAGCAGTCAACGGGGGGCGAGGGACACTGAAGCTTTCTTT. Its translation: CASSQRGARDTEAFF.

The V gene is TRBV29-1, the J gene TRBJ2-5; 7 bases line up with TRBD1. Per germline, CDR1 SQVTM and CDR2 ANQGSEA. Unmatched junction bases numbered 9, after V lost 4 bases and J lost 4 bases. The CDR3 runs to 14 residues. In DNA form, the CDR3 reads TGCAGCGTTGCCGGACAGGTCCGGGGAGAGACCCAGTACTTC. Residues: CSVAGQVRGETQYF. Filled out from reference TRBV29-1 and TRBJ2-5, the complete variable domain reads SAVISQKPSRDICQRGTSLTIQCQVDSQVTMMFWYRQQPGQSLTLIATANQGSEATYESGFVIDKFPISRPNLTFSTLTVSNMSPEDSSIYLCSVAGQVRGETQYFGPGTRLLVL.

The rearrangement links TRBV25-1 to TRBJ2-6, with 10 bases lining up with TRBD1. Germline CDR1 MGHDK, CDR2 SYGVNS. The V and J ends lost 3 bases and 3 bases, in that order; junction bases with no gene match: 5. The CDR3 has 17 residues. The CDR3 sequence is CASSDGTGAVGANVLTF. CDR3 in DNA: TGTGCCAGCAGTGACGGGACAGGGGCTGTTGGGGCCAACGTCCTGACTTTC.

This clone has only one observation. This rearrangement joins TRBV5-1 to TRBJ2-7, with 12 nucleotides matching TRBD2. CDR3 length: 15 residues. Germline lookup yields CDR1 SGHRS and CDR2 YFSETQ. With 0 bases clipped from V and 5 bases from J, the junction kept 3 bases outside the gene matches. CDR3 in amino acids: CASSLGLAGANEQYF. DNA of the CDR3: TGCGCCAGCAGCTTGGGACTAGCGGGAGCCAACGAGCAGTACTTC.

This rearrangement joins TRBV6-5 to TRBJ2-7; TRBD2 aligns across 8 bases. CDR1 MNHEY and CDR2 SVGAGI come from the germline V gene. J was trimmed by 4 bases and V by 4 bases; bases with no gene match: 9. CDR3 length: 15 amino acids. CDR3 sequence: CASSSPGGGRYEQYF. In nucleotides, the CDR3 is TGTGCCAGCAGTTCTCCCGGGGGGGGGAGGTACGAGCAGTACTTC.

This clone has a handful of counts. The chain employs TRBV12-3 or TRBV12-4 and TRBJ1-5, with 8 nucleotides matching TRBD1. CDR3 length: 13 residues. The trim removed 7 bases at V and 7 bases at J, leaving 6 bases unmatched. In DNA, the CDR3 is TGTGCCAGCACGACAGGGGCAGGGCAGCCCCAGCATTTT. Translated, it gives CASTTGAGQPQHF.

This clone appeared once. This sequence joins TRBV18 and TRBJ1-5; TRBD1 aligns across 7 bases. V was pared by 1 base and J by 3 bases, with 3 bases of the junction left unmatched. The CDR3 consists of 15 residues. Germline lookup yields CDR1 KGHSH and CDR2 LQKENI. The CDR3 bases are TGTGCCAGCTCACCACTGACAGGGCCCAATCAGCCCCAGCATTTT. Translated: CASSPLTGPNQPQHF.

The chain carries TRBV10-2 and TRBJ2-7; 11 bases are shared with TRBD2. Germline V CDR1 and CDR2: WSHSY, SAAADI. CDR3 size: 16 residues. Trimming took 0 bases from V and 2 from J; bases not matched to a gene: 3. The CDR3: CASSESVGLAAYEQYF. CDR3 nucleotides: TGCGCCAGCAGTGAGTCCGTGGGACTAGCGGCCTACGAGCAGTACTTC.

DNA for the CDR3: TGTGCCAGTAGTACCTCCGCAGCGCTTACCTCTGGGGCCAACGTCCTGACTTTC. Its protein is CASSTSAALTSGANVLTF. This chain uses TRBV19 with TRBJ2-6; unclear D gene. Germline V lookup: CDR1 LNHDA, CDR2 SQIVND (reference sequence). The CDR3 is made up of 18 amino acids. Trimming pared 4 bases from V and 0 bases from J, leaving 16 bases between.

The chain couples TRBV10-3 to TRBJ2-7; 9 bases are a match to TRBD1. CDR1 is ENHRY, CDR2 SYGVKD, per germline. V dropped 6 bases and J dropped 2; count of bases not matched to a gene: 8. The CDR3 loop spans 15 amino acids. CDR3 nucleotide sequence: TGTGCCATCAGGATGGACAGGGGAACCACCTACGAGCAGTACTTC. It is translated as CAIRMDRGTTYEQYF.

This clone appeared a single time. The chain has TRBV5-1 and TRBJ2-2, with 7 bases aligning to TRBD2. The V gene's germline CDR1 is SGHRS and CDR2 YFSETQ. With V trimmed by 1 base and J by 1 base, 4 bases remained unmatched. The CDR3 has 16 residues. CDR3 sequence reads: CASSLIPSGNTGELFF. The CDR3 coding sequence is TGCGCCAGCAGCTTGATTCCTAGCGGGAACACCGGGGAGCTGTTTTTT.

This rearrangement joins TRBV4-1 to TRBJ2-3; 10 nucleotides agree with TRBD2. The CDR3 runs to 17 residues. The germline V gene encodes CDR1 MGHRA and CDR2 YSYEKL. The V and J ends lost 2 bases and 0 bases, in that order; junction bases with no gene match: 5. The chain's CDR3 is CASSQFPTSGSTDTQYF. The CDR3 nucleotides are TGCGCCAGCAGCCAATTCCCGACTAGCGGGAGCACAGATACGCAGTATTTT.

The V gene is TRBV27, the J gene TRBJ1-5; TRBD1 agrees at 7 bases. Germline trimming cut 9 bases from V and 1 base from J; bases unmatched to any gene: 9. Per the germline V gene, CDR1 is MNHEY and CDR2 is SMNVEV (reference sequence). The CDR3 is made up of 15 amino acids. The CDR3 loop is CASSARQGSNQPQHF. The CDR3, as DNA: TGTGCCAGTTCCGCGCGACAGGGAAGCAATCAGCCCCAGCATTTT.